Detailed here is one TCR beta chain. Authors' methods: Reference gene primer amplification gave nucleated cell count estimates. Data came from immunoSEQ multiplex PCR; TCRdb stores just in-frame clones and leaves some out. That table gives V, J and clone size, and the DNA gave D and trimming. The table includes hundreds of thousands of clones, 85% detected once. Participant-reported clinical history was the basis for cohort assignment. Germline V gene lookup returns CDR1 SGDLS and CDR2 YYNGEE. Deletions cut 0 bases from V and 8 bases from J, with 9 bases between. The CDR3 runs 14 residues. The source of the sample is a study of blood T cell repertoires in COVID-19. About the study: Samples came from the United States, Italy and Spain, spanning acute and convalescent COVID-19. The analysed material was cDNA or gDNA that came from T cells, B-cell-depleted T cells, or PBMCs.

Sequencing was carried out using PBMCs or T cells enriched from blood (not recorded which). The TCR originated in a woman aged 45-65 years with acute COVID-19. J is TRBJ1-6 and V is TRBV9; D is uncertain. Here the CDR3 reads CASSVDPAYSPLHF. CDR3 bases: TGTGCCAGCAGCGTAGATCCCGCGTATTCACCCCTCCACTTT.